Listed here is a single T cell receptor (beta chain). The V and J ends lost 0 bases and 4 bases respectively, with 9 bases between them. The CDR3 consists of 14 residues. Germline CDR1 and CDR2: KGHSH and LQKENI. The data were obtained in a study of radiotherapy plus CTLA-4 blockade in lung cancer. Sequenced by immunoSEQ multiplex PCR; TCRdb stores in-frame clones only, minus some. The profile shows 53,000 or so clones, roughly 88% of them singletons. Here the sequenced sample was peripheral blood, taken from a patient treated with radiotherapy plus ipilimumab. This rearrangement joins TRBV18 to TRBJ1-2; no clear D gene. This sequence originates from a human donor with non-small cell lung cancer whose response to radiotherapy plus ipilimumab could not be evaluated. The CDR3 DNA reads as TGTGCCAGCTCACCACCCGGGATCCCCTATGGCTACACCTTC. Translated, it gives CASSPPGIPYGYTF. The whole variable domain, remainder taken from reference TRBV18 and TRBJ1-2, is NAGVMQNPRHLVRRRGQEARLRCSPMKGHSHVYWYRQLPEEGLKFMVYLQKENIIDESGMPKERFSAEFPKEGPSILRIQQVVRGDSAAYFCASSPPGIPYGYTFGSGTRLTVV.